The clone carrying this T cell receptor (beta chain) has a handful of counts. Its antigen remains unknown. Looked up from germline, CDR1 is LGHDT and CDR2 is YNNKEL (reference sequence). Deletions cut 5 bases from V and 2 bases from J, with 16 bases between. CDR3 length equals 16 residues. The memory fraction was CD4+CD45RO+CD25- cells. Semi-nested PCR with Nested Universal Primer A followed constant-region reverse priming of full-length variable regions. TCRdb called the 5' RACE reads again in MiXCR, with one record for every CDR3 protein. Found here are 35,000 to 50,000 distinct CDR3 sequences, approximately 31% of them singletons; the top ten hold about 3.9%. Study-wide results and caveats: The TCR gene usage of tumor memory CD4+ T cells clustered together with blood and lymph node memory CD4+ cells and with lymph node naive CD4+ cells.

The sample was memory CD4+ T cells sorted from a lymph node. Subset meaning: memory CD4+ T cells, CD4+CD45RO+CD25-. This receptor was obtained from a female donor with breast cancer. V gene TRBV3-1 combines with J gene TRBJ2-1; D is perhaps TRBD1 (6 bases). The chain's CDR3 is CASSYEGVSAYNEQFF. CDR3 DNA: TGTGCCAGCAGCTATGAGGGGGTATCGGCCTACAATGAGCAGTTCTTC.